This section outlines one T cell receptor (beta chain) sequence together with its context. The data stem from a study of blood T cell repertoires in COVID-19. Study background: COVID-19 samples from acute and convalescent phases originated in the United States, Italy and Spain. The cDNA or gDNA used as material had been derived from T cells, B-cell-depleted T cells, or PBMCs.

CDR1 is LNHDA and CDR2 is SQIVND in the germline V gene (reference sequence). The CDR3 totals 13 residues. The V end was cut by 3 bases, the J end by 7 bases, with 10 bases between. In the authors' methods: Using reference gene primer amplification, nucleated cell counts were estimated. The assay was immunoSEQ multiplex PCR, and TCRdb's table has in-frame clones only and misses some. V, J and clone size are those of that table, while D and trimming were read from the DNA. The table lists tens of thousands of clones, roughly 92% of them singletons. The clonotype originates from a human donor in a cohort sampled during active COVID-19. This chain joins TRBV19 and TRBJ2-1; a weak D match, TRBD2 (5 bases). Sequencing was done on a sample of peripheral blood. CDR3 loop: CASSIWAGNEQFF. Written as DNA, the CDR3 is TGTGCCAGTAGTATTTGGGCGGGTAATGAGCAGTTCTTC.